This T cell receptor beta chain is drawn from a study of cytomegalovirus exposure and HLA in healthy donors (dated by TCRdb to 2016 to 2017). The study in broad terms: According to an earlier analysis of a few hundred of the donors, about 179 million T cells yielded 90 million to 130 million unique TCR beta sequences and more than 250 Gb of sequence data. Roughly 300 gigabases of sequencing data and 75 million to 85 million unique TCR sequences made up an early release that covered some 640 HLA-typed donors. The genetic ancestry cluster associated with self-reported Caucasian donors included 80% to 90% of the 350 to 500 genotyped donors. The study was designed to test whether signatures of past pathogen exposure could be identified by cataloging public T cell receptors. The T cell repertoires of 670 or so subjects were profiled by immunosequencing and related to cytomegalovirus serostatus. A separate validation cohort of roughly 130 different subjects was used in addition to the roughly 620-subject first cohort. High-throughput TCR immunosequencing, statistical association of individual TCRs with disease status, and machine learning were combined to predict cytomegalovirus infection status. A later analysis re-examined previously published TCR beta repertoires from just over 650 donors and added high-resolution HLA genotyping to investigate patterns of TCR occurrence. The later analysis used no new phenotypic data to find candidate immune exposures, relying instead on TCR beta sequences and their occurrence across donors. To decide whether each TCR beta V gene segment behaved as functional or pseudogenic, an earlier analysis of approximately 620 of the donors relied on high-throughput TCR beta sequencing. Donor age, sex, ethnicity and CMV serostatus were compiled together with the repertoire data. A later genetic analysis used genome-wide SNP genotypes for about three fifths of the 666 donors, treating that subset as a discovery cohort. Every discovery cohort repertoire had been produced on one sequencing platform. Class I and class II HLA loci were covered by the typing at four-digit resolution. The number of typed donors differed by locus: roughly 629-640 for A, B, C, DRB1 and DQB1; roughly 510 for DQA1; 606 for DPA1; and around 450 for DPB1. Roughly 5 DR-DQ haplotypes were handled as single units for association and clustering because linkage in the cohort was strong. Across 300 to 400 genotyped donors of the cohort, an average of approximately 240,000 unique TCR beta nucleotide sequences per donor were sequenced, and roughly 20% of those sequences were non-productive.

On this clone itself: The target of this receptor is not known. Per-base quality was not reported, and no clone a single base away is much larger than it.

Findings and caveats that apply to the study as a whole: In a later genetic analysis, fewer N-insertions in productive TCRs were reported among donors in an Asian-associated ancestry cluster than the roughly 700-donor mean. V-gene and J-gene trimming of TCR beta chains was associated with a missense DCLRE1C variant in a later genetic analysis, and the association was replicated in an independent cohort. Most TCR sequences were observed very rarely across donors, whereas some public TCRs were present in many individuals. Sequencing depth was assumed to be roughly uniform across donors in the presence/absence analyses, though that assumption may not hold. The earlier analysis of about 600 of the donors excluded approximately 15 rarely observed V segments, including chromosome 9 orphons, because counts were too low. In vitro tests confirmed that three of the cytomegalovirus-associated TCR beta chains recognize cytomegalovirus antigens. A later analysis found that TCR association rates varied across HLA loci, with DRB1 alleles showing the most associated TCRs and HLA-C alleles the fewest. Specific HLA alleles were associated with 18,000 or so TCR beta sequences at a false discovery rate of 0.05 in a later analysis. A cluster of highly shared sequence variants was judged likely to represent a technical artifact of the sequencing pipeline. A further reported finding was that TCR beta sequences accurately predicted the HLA-A and HLA-B alleles for most subjects in the first cohort. The study gave a list of 150 to 200 TCR beta chains associated with cytomegalovirus. In this cohort, only TCR beta chains were sequenced, and detectable features were limited by the absence of alpha or paired-chain data. In both the original and validation cohorts, the classifier was reported to diagnose cytomegalovirus status with high specificity and sensitivity. An earlier analysis of some 590 of the donors showed that most TCR beta V segments appeared in productive rearrangements either about 87% or about 30% of the time, which broadly matched IMGT annotations. In a later analysis, several top co-occurrence clusters were reported to appear linked to parvovirus B19, influenza, CMV and Epstein-Barr virus. In a later analysis, HLA-associated TCR beta chains were found to be more clonally expanded and to have lower generation probabilities than equally common non-associated chains. When HLA alleles, especially DR and DQ, strongly co-occurred, attributing TCR associations to individual alleles was difficult. According to the authors, the approach could potentially be generalized to other disease states and immunological phenotypes. A later analysis found that most CMV-associated TCR beta chains appeared HLA-restricted, with HLA associations seemingly driven largely by CMV exposure. The only immune exposure information available for the cohort was CMV serostatus. Correlated functional status among segregating V segments might reflect linkage disequilibrium, but an unknown experimental factor could not be ruled out. Because the 87-base-pair reads could not distinguish some IMGT-functional V segments, including TRBV6-2 and TRBV6-3, those segments were excluded. Because HLA typing was unavailable for some donors at each locus, only the typed subset was used in association tests.

The CDR3, cysteine through phenylalanine, is 14 amino acids long. Only CDR3 DNA remains: 42 bases, in frame from the first base. Per the germline V gene, LGHNT is the CDR1 and FRNRAP is the CDR2. The germline ends are 5 bases apart after V is trimmed by 0 bases and J by 0 bases. The library was made by the immunoSEQ multiplex PCR assay. The multiplex PCR relied on a mix of 60 forward primers for TCR Vbeta segments and 13 reverse primers for TCR Jbeta segments. The CDR3 region of rearranged TCR beta genes was amplified from genomic DNA by a multiplex PCR assay. Amplified TCR beta libraries were sequenced as 87-base-pair reads on the Illumina HiSeq System. As for the authors' bioinformatics: In a later analysis, around 80 million unique TCR beta chains were counted across the 650 to 700 repertoires, and roughly 11 million of these chains were shared by at least two donors. Raw reads were error-corrected and collapsed into unique sequences by a nearest-neighbor algorithm in which closely related sequences were merged to remove PCR and sequencing errors. CDR3 sequences were aligned to IMGT reference sequences to assign V, D and J gene segments. Each retained sequence needed at least a six-nucleotide match to both a V gene segment and a J gene segment. Rearrangements were classified as productive when the CDR3 lacked stop codons and remained in frame with V and J, and all other rearrangements were classified as non-productive. Following IMGT convention, CDR3 was defined as the stretch from the second conserved V-encoded cysteine to the conserved J-encoded phenylalanine. The earlier analysis of 587 of the donors excluded any sequence lacking an unambiguous match to a single V gene segment. In an earlier analysis of 450 to 750 of the donors, a V segment was called functional when productive rearrangements were above 56.7%, and segregating when the standard deviation between donors exceeded 5%. A statistical classification framework was developed to diagnose cytomegalovirus status using the catalog of TCR beta chain sequences. V and J gene assignment, in a later analysis, came from comparing TCR nucleotide sequences with IMGT/GENE-DB human TR gene sequences. The TCRdist pipeline was used in a later analysis to assign CDR3 sequences and most-parsimonious VDJ recombination scenarios. In a later analysis, every TCR beta chain was defined by the combination of its CDR3 amino acid sequence and its V-gene family, and reads without a unique V-gene family were dropped. In a later analysis, approximately 640 highly shared, low-generation-probability nucleotide sequences were removed to address suspected cross-contamination and a sequencing artifact. In a later analysis, a clonal expansion index for each public chain was calculated from normalized within-repertoire ranks of inferred template counts. A later analysis computed generation probabilities with a VDJ recombination model fitted to out-of-frame rearrangements, and checked the results against IGoR. In a later analysis, hypergeometric tests were used to score TCR-TCR, TCR-HLA and TCR-CMV co-occurrence, with a repertoire-size bias correction applied to TCR pairs. False discovery rates were estimated in a later analysis by permuting HLA or CMV assignments 20 times. In a later analysis, co-occurring TCRs were grouped with DBSCAN, and TCRdist sequence similarity was added when clustering was performed within HLA-allele-positive subsets. Repertoires with fewer than 30,000 or more than 120,000 public chains, plus five repertoires with anomalous nucleotide sharing, were excluded from co-occurrence clustering. Drawn from immuneACCESS, this table holds only the in-frame rearrangements with V and J called that TCRdb kept. Clones are partly lost; checked studies trace under half to an unresolved V gene and leave the rest unexplained. The V and J calls and clone size were taken over from that table, and D and trimming were inferred from the DNA. The sample table lists about 110,000 clones, about 81% of them with a count of one. Roughly 2.5% of the sample goes to the ten largest clones.

The cohort comprised 710 or so healthy bone marrow donors. All cohort members were sampled while nominally healthy, although unrecorded immune exposures were likely present. The donor was CMV seropositive and was included in the group of about 290 seropositive cohort members. Every donor gave a peripheral blood sample, and the peripheral blood mononuclear cells from that sample were used for TCR beta sequencing. Genomic DNA extraction from the blood cell samples was performed with the Qiagen DNeasy Blood Extraction Kit. This sequence originates from a young man in good health and CMV-seropositive. Recombination joined TRBV12-5 with TRBJ1-1; TRBD1 is perhaps the D gene, given 5 matching bases. Sequenced input: PBMCs. The DNA sequence follows: TGTGCTAGTGGTTTGGTACAGGTGAACACTGAAGCTTTCTTT. It specifies CASGLVQVNTEAFF.